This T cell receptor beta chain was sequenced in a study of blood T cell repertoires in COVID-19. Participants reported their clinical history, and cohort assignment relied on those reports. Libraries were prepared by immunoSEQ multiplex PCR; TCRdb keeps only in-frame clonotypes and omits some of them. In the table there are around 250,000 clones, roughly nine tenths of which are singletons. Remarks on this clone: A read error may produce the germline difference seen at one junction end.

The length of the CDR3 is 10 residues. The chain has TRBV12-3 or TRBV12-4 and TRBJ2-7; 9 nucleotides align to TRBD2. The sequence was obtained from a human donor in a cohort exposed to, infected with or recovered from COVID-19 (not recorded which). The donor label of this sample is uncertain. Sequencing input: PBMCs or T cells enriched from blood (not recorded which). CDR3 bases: TGTGCCAGCAGCCCTCGCGGGGGGGGCTTC. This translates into CASSPRGGGF.